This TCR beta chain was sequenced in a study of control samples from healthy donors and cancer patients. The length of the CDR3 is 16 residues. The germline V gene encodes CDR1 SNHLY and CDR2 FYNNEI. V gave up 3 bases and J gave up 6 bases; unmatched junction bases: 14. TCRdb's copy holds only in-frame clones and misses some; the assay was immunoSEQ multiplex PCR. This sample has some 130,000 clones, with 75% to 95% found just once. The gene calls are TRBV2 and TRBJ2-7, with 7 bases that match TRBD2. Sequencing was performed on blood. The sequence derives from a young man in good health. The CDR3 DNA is TGTGCCAGCAGTGACCCCAGGGAGGGTCGATTCGGCGAGCAGTACTTC. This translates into CASSDPREGRFGEQYF.